What follows is one T cell receptor (beta chain) and its context. No cognate antigen has been identified for it. No much larger clonotype is one base removed from it; base qualities were not supplied. TCRbeta CDR3 regions were amplified from genomic DNA using the immunoSEQ Assay, a bias-controlled multiplex PCR. In the original analysis: The number of nucleated cells in each sample was estimated from the amplification of reference gene primers within the assay. Sequence reads were collapsed and filtered to measure the absolute abundance of every unique TCRbeta CDR3 rearrangement. Productive Simpson clonality was computed per sample as the square root of Simpson's diversity index over productive rearrangements. TCRdb limited this immuneACCESS table to in-frame rearrangements with V and J called. A share of clones is missing; checked studies link under half to unresolved V genes, and the rest is unexplained. V and J calls and clone size follow that table, whereas D and trimming were derived from the DNA. In this sample the table shows 140,000 to 150,000 clones, about 80% of which occur a single time. The ten largest account for 4.8% of the sample.

From the germline V gene (reference sequence), CDR1 is SGHAT and CDR2 is FQDESV. The CDR3 goes from the cysteine to the phenylalanine over 15 residues. The retained sequence is limited to the CDR3, 45 bases, with the frame set at the first base. V loses 3 bases at its end and J loses 9 bases; junction bases beyond the gene matches: 10. This record comes from a study of blood T cell repertoires in COVID-19 (dated by TCRdb to 2020 to 2022). Study-wide context: Samples from collaborators originated in the United States, Italy and Spain and spanned both the acute and convalescent phases of COVID-19. Nearly every sample came with metadata listing a de-identified subject ID, COVID-19 status, age in years and sex. Subjects who had been exposed to COVID-19, were actively infected with it, or had recovered from it provided the deeply sampled blood TCRbeta repertoires that made up the dataset. HLA class I and class II types, where available, came from metadata supplied by the sample provider rather than from assay-based typing. The material from the prospective study consisted of cDNA or gDNA derived from T cells, B-cell-depleted T cells, or PBMCs. The samples were drawn from two sources: the first 160 participants of the ongoing ImmuneRACE study, and 1,254 subjects contributed by 6 global collaborators. The repertoires were made available in a free public database intended to serve as a resource for research on the immune response to SARS-CoV-2.

The paper as a whole reports these results and caveats: The amount of clinical and demographic metadata varied by source and participant and was provided uncurated.

Whole blood was collected in K2EDTA tubes by collaborating institutions according to the institutions' own protocols. Collaborator samples were shipped for TCRbeta analysis as frozen whole blood, isolated PBMCs, or DNA extracted from either sample type. The chain is encoded by TRBV11-1 joined to TRBJ2-1; 8 bases in the junction line up with TRBD2. The source is a human donor in a cohort sampled during active COVID-19. Sequenced material: peripheral blood. Here is the DNA: TGTGCCAGCAGCTTGGCGGGGGGCCCGGGGGGTGAGCAGTTCTTC. Its translation reads: CASSLAGGPGGEQFF.